The clone carrying this T cell receptor (beta chain) occurred a few times. Its target is not known. The people who gave samples were healthy Caucasians from Russia, aged roughly 6 to 90. The CDR3 extends over 13 amino acids. J was trimmed by 9 bases and V by 7 bases; bases with no gene match: 8. Per germline, CDR1 SGHRS and CDR2 YFSETQ. The data originate from a study of blood T cells in healthy people across ages. Study-wide findings and caveats: Aged donors had fewer naive CD4+ cells and lower diversity than long-lived donors.

The use of a sample-barcoded 5' primer and a J-beta primer mix characterized a second PCR of roughly 6 to 11 cycles. One entry per CDR3 protein, called by TCRdb with MiXCR from the 5' RACE reads. The sample contains about 1.6 million distinct CDR3 sequences, 30% to 40% of which appear only once. The sequencing input was blood. The chain combines TRBV5-1 with TRBJ2-1; 9 nucleotides agree with TRBD2. The clonotype originates from a woman in her 30s in good health. CDR3 loop: CASGIAGVPEQFF. Here the CDR3 DNA reads TGCGCCAGCGGAATAGCGGGAGTGCCTGAGCAGTTCTTC.